Following are 12 T cell receptor beta chains from one sample sequenced in a study of T-cell memory formation after mild COVID-19. One entry per CDR3 protein, called by TCRdb with MiXCR from the 5' RACE reads. The sample has about 120,000 distinct CDR3 sequences, about a sixth seen once; the top ten hold around 14%. Sequenced: PBMCs or a T cell subset sorted from them (not recorded which). Receptors originate from an adult woman who had mild COVID-19 (a few samples of this study predate the infection). Cell type and time point are not known.

V gene TRBV12-3 or TRBV12-4 combines with J gene TRBJ2-7; 9 bases match TRBD1. V gave up 5 bases and J gave up 2 bases; unmatched junction bases: 4. The CDR3 covers 14 residues. The CDR3 sequence is CASSKTGGTYEQYF. DNA of the CDR3: TGTGCCAGCAGTAAGACAGGGGGAACCTACGAGCAGTACTTC.

The J gene is TRBJ2-1, the V gene TRBV24-1; D is tentatively TRBD1 or TRBD2 (5 bases each). Per the germline V gene, CDR1 is KGHDR and CDR2 is SFDVKD. The CDR3 has 14 residues. Trimming shortened V by 5 bases and J by 8 bases, and 15 bases separated the two germline ends. The CDR3 is CATSALQARDEQFF. The CDR3 coding sequence is TGTGCCACCAGTGCGTTACAGGCGAGGGATGAGCAGTTCTTC.

This chain uses TRBV5-1 with TRBJ2-5; D is uncertain. Per the germline V gene, CDR1 is SGHRS and CDR2 is YFSETQ. This CDR3 has 13 amino acids. Trimming removed 3 bases from V and 0 bases from J, with 6 bases in between. CDR3 DNA sequence: TGCGCCAGCAGCTCCCCGTACCAAGAGACCCAGTACTTC. Translating it yields CASSSPYQETQYF.

This clonotype turned up a few times. This chain connects TRBV6-1 to TRBJ2-1; weak D call: TRBD2 (6 bases). CDR3 length equals 16 residues. Per the germline V gene, CDR1 is MNHNS and CDR2 is SASEGT. The ends were cut back, 6 bases at V and 3 bases at J, with 18 bases in the middle. CDR3 sequence: CASRLGTSIDYNEQFF. CDR3 nucleotides: TGTGCCAGCAGATTAGGGACTTCAATAGACTACAATGAGCAGTTCTTC.

This clonotype was found many times. One junction end does not reproduce the germline sequence, and a read error may be involved. The chain combines TRBV4-3 with TRBJ2-4; the D is unclear. The germline V gene has CDR1 LGHNA and CDR2 YSLEER. The CDR3 has 16 residues. The CDR3 coding sequence is TGCGCCAGCAGCGAAGAATTCGGGCGAGCCAAAAACATTCAGTACTTC. It encodes CASSEEFGRAKNIQYF.

This clonotype was observed once. The J gene is TRBJ2-7, the V gene TRBV12-3 or TRBV12-4; D possibly corresponds to TRBD2 (5 bases). This CDR3 is built from 13 residues. The V end lost 7 bases, the J end lost 6 bases, and 16 bases lay between the germline ends. The CDR3 protein is CASNLGRGIEQYF. Written as DNA, the CDR3 is TGTGCCAGCAACCTAGGGAGAGGGATCGAGCAGTACTTC.

The chain has TRBV5-1 and TRBJ2-3; D is unclear. Germline CDR1 SGHRS, CDR2 YFSETQ. The CDR3 length is 15 residues. Trimming took 0 bases from V and 5 from J, leaving 13 bases between them. Here the CDR3 reads CASSLDRPQEDTQYF. DNA for the CDR3: TGCGCCAGCAGCTTGGACAGACCCCAGGAAGATACGCAGTATTTT.

This chain links TRBV5-6 with TRBJ1-2, with 7 bases aligning to TRBD1. The CDR3 covers 16 residues. The germline gives CDR1 SGHDT, CDR2 YYEEEE. The V gene end was trimmed by 0 bases and the J gene end by 5 bases; junction bases not matched to a gene: 10. This chain's CDR3 is CASSLARETGYYGYTF. The CDR3, as DNA: TGTGCCAGCAGCTTGGCCCGCGAGACAGGGTATTATGGCTACACCTTC.

V usage is TRBV24-1 and J usage is TRBJ2-7; the match to TRBD1 covers 11 bases. Losses at the gene ends were 4 bases for V and 0 bases for J; bases not matched to a gene: 10. The V gene's germline CDR1 is KGHDR and CDR2 SFDVKD. There are 18 residues in the CDR3. Here the CDR3 reads CATSDSGQGAPISYEQYF. In nucleotides, the CDR3 is TGTGCCACCAGTGACTCCGGACAGGGGGCCCCCATCTCCTACGAGCAGTACTTC.

The chain uses TRBV5-1 and TRBJ2-1; the D is unclear. This CDR3 region has 14 residues. The ends were cut back, 0 bases at V and 6 bases at J, with 10 bases in the middle. Germline loops: CDR1 SGHRS, CDR2 YFSETQ. CDR3 residues: CASSLGTPVNEQFF. The CDR3 bases are TGCGCCAGCAGCTTGGGGACGCCCGTCAATGAGCAGTTCTTC.

This clonotype came up many times. Sequence at one end of the junction differs from germline and may be a read error. The chain employs TRBV5-1 and TRBJ2-5; 8 bases match TRBD2. From germline, CDR1 is SGHRS and CDR2 YFSETQ. The CDR3 sequence is 10 residues long. In DNA form, the CDR3 reads TGTGCCAGCGGGGGAGAGACCCAGTACTTC. Translating gives CASGGETQYF.

The V and J genes are TRBV5-6 and TRBJ2-3; D could derive from TRBD1 or TRBD2 (6 bases each). V lost 7 bases and J 4 bases, leaving 16 bases between the germline ends. Germline CDR1 SGHDT, CDR2 YYEEEE. This CDR3 is built from 14 residues. CDR3 protein: CASGPDGGPDTQYF. The CDR3 coding sequence is TGTGCCAGCGGACCGGACGGGGGCCCAGATACGCAGTATTTT.